This TCR beta chain comes out of a study of Ad26.COV2.S vaccination and SARS-CoV-2 variants. Study at large: Once or twice, 56 days apart, Ad26.COV2.S was delivered intramuscularly.

Study observations and caveats: Vaccine recipients and placebo recipients showed similar non-spike TCR breadth.

Stated treatment: 15 to 20 received Ad26.COV2.S at low or high dose, single or two shots; about 5 received placebo; per-sample allocation not given. Sampling happened 63 days after the first vaccine or placebo injection. Worth noting for this clone: Antigen unknown.

Generated by immunoSEQ multiplex PCR, the TCRdb table keeps only in-frame clones and is missing some. The sample records 380,000 or so clones, roughly 90% being singletons. V was pared by 3 bases and J by 5 bases, with 14 bases between. The CDR3 extends over 14 amino acids. Germline V gives CDR1 SGDLS, CDR2 YYNGEE. The clonotype comes from a person aged 18-65 years who received the Ad26.COV2.S COVID-19 vaccine or a placebo. V usage is TRBV9 and J usage is TRBJ2-5, with D possibly matching TRBD2 (6 bases). Sequencing used peripheral blood, obtained in a trial of Ad26.COV2.S vaccine versus placebo. This chain's CDR3 is CASSAGTLEETQYF. The CDR3 nucleotides are TGTGCCAGCAGCGCCGGGACTCTTGAGGAGACCCAGTACTTC.